The rows below give T cell receptor beta chains drawn from one sample of a study of vaccination effects on CD4 cells after COVID-19. Profiling relied on immunoSEQ multiplex PCR, and the TCRdb table lists in-frame clones only, not all of them. The data contain roughly 70,000 clones, around 72% of them singletons. Their target antigens are unknown. Specimen: CD4+ T cells from PBMCs cultured with HIV peptides, collected before COVID-19 vaccination. These receptors were obtained from a human donor who had a prior SARS-CoV-2 infection. CDR3s include the opening cysteine and the closing phenylalanine or tryptophan. A D gene is named only where the DNA matches it firmly. Part of the rows lack a size; the others show once, few, many or a class for expanded clones.

V gene	clone size	D gene	J gene	CDR3 protein	CDR3 DNA
TRBV7-2	.	.	TRBJ2-3	CASSLAMIPDTQYF	TGTGCCAGCAGCTTAGCGATGATCCCAGATACGCAGTATTTT
TRBV28	.	TRBD2	TRBJ2-5	CASSPSGRYQETQYF	TGTGCCAGCAGCCCGAGCGGGAGATACCAAGAGACCCAGTACTTC
TRBV14	few	.	TRBJ2-4	CASSQAGGGVGLGKNIQYF	TGTGCCAGCAGCCAAGCCGGCGGTGGGGTAGGCTTGGGCAAAAACATTCAGTACTTC
TRBV7-9	.	.	TRBJ2-7	CASTGTGRRDYEQYF	TGTGCCAGCACGGGAACGGGACGGAGGGACTACGAGCAGTACTTC
TRBV12-3/TRBV12-4	.	.	TRBJ2-7	CASRGLWGREQYF	TGTGCCAGCAGGGGCCTTTGGGGCCGCGAGCAGTACTTC
TRBV2	.	.	TRBJ1-5	CASSDKTSNQPQHF	TGTGCCAGCAGTGACAAGACCTCAAATCAGCCCCAGCATTTT
TRBV5-6	.	.	TRBJ2-1	CASSRRTLFYNEQFF	TGTGCCAGCAGCCGCCGGACTCTCTTCTACAATGAGCAGTTCTTC
TRBV7-2	.	TRBD2	TRBJ2-7	CASSFRTSGGFEQYF	TGTGCCAGCAGCTTCCGGACTAGCGGGGGTTTCGAGCAGTACTTC
TRBV5-1	.	.	TRBJ2-5	CASSLVGSSDQETQYF	TGCGCCAGCAGCTTGGTGGGGTCCAGCGACCAAGAGACCCAGTACTTC
TRBV11-1	.	.	TRBJ1-6	CASSAAPGKGLSPLHF	TGTGCCAGCAGCGCCGCTCCGGGCAAGGGGCTCTCACCCCTCCACTTT
TRBV7-2	.	.	TRBJ1-5	CASSLGWGQGSNQPQHF	TGTGCCAGCAGCTTAGGGTGGGGCCAGGGTAGCAATCAGCCCCAGCATTTT
TRBV11-3	.	.	TRBJ2-7	CASSLDSMDGGEQYF	TGTGCCAGCAGCTTAGATTCGATGGACGGGGGCGAGCAGTACTTC
TRBV5-5	.	TRBD1	TRBJ2-7	CASSYNTGGREQYF	TGTGCCAGCAGTTATAACACAGGGGGCCGTGAGCAGTACTTC
TRBV27	.	.	TRBJ2-7	CASSTRWGEQYF	TGTGCCAGCAGTACGAGGTGGGGCGAGCAGTACTTC
TRBV30	.	TRBD2	TRBJ2-3	CAWRQGLAGGADTQYF	TGTGCCTGGAGGCAGGGACTAGCGGGAGGCGCAGATACGCAGTATTTT
TRBV7-2	.	TRBD1	TRBJ2-7	CASRPRQGATYEQYF	TGTGCCAGCAGACCCAGGCAGGGGGCAACCTACGAGCAGTACTTC
TRBV12-1	few	.	TRBJ2-7	CASSQKGQAVGEQYF	TGTGCCAGCAGCCAGAAAGGACAGGCTGTGGGCGAGCAGTACTTC
TRBV4-2	.	.	TRBJ2-1	CASSPTGAYNEQFF	TGTGCCAGCAGCCCCACGGGGGCCTACAATGAGCAGTTCTTC
TRBV3-1/TRBV3-2	.	TRBD2	TRBJ2-1	CASSTGTSGGWDEQFF	TGTGCCAGCAGCACTGGGACTAGCGGGGGGTGGGATGAGCAGTTCTTC
TRBV7-3	.	TRBD2	TRBJ2-3	CASSFGPRASGDTDTQYF	TGTGCCAGCAGCTTTGGGCCGAGGGCTAGCGGGGACACAGATACGCAGTATTTT
TRBV4-3	.	TRBD1	TRBJ2-7	CASSLGQGRVEQYF	TGCGCCAGCAGCCTGGGACAGGGAAGGGTCGAGCAGTACTTC
TRBV19	.	TRBD2	TRBJ2-3	CASSTSVGLSTDTQYF	TGTGCCAGTAGTACCTCCGTGGGACTAAGCACAGATACGCAGTATTTT
TRBV2	.	TRBD2	TRBJ2-5	CASRRGTSGGVGETQYF	TGTGCCAGCAGAAGAGGGACTAGCGGGGGAGTTGGGGAGACCCAGTACTTC